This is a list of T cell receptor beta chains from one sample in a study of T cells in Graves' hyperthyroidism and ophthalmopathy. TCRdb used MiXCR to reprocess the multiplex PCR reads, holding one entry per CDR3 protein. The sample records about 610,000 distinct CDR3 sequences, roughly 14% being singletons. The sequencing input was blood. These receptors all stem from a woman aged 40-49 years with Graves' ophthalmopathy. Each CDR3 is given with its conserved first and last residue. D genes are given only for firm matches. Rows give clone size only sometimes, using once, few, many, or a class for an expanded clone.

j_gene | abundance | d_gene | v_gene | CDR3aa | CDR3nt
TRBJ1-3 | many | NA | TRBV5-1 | CASSPRRERNTIYF | TGCGCCAGCAGCCCGAGGAGGGAAAGAAACACCATATATTTT
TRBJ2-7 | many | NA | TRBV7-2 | CASSSGIVGHEQYF | TGTGCCAGCAGCTCCGGTATCGTGGGACACGAGCAGTACTTC
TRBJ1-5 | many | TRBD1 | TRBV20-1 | CSARADRVNQPQHF | TGCAGTGCTAGAGCGGACAGGGTCAATCAGCCCCAGCATTTT
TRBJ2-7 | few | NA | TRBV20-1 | CSARAHYLYEQYF | TGCAGTGCTAGAGCTCATTACCTCTACGAGCAGTACTTC
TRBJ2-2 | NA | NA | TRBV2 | CASKPEGPGELFF | TGTGCCAGCAAACCCGAGGGGCCCGGGGAGCTGTTTTTT
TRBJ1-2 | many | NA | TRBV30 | CAWSGGGSNYGYTF | TGTGCCTGGAGTGGAGGAGGATCTAACTATGGCTACACCTTC
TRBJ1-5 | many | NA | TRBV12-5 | CASGSYTSNQPQHF | TGTGCTAGTGGTTCCTACACGAGCAATCAGCCCCAGCATTTT
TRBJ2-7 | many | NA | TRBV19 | CASSMGRDSYEQYF | TGTGCCAGTAGTATGGGACGGGACTCCTACGAGCAGTACTTC
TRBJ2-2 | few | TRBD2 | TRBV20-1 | CSARRPGAGAGELFF | TGCAGTGCTAGACGCCCCGGAGCGGGGGCCGGGGAGCTGTTTTTT
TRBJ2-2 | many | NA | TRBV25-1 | CASSGNRDTNTGELFF | TGTGCCAGCAGTGGGAACCGGGACACCAACACCGGGGAGCTGTTTTTT
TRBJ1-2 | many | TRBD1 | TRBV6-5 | CASSYQQGVVTF | TGTGCCAGCAGTTACCAACAGGGGGTCGTCACCTTC
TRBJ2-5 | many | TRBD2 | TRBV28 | CATKPAAGAGASVETQYF | TGTGCCACCAAGCCAGCGGCGGGAGCGGGAGCGAGCGTAGAGACCCAGTACTTC
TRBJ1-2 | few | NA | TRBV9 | CASSVAQANYGYTF | TGTGCCAGCAGCGTAGCACAGGCTAACTATGGCTACACCTTC
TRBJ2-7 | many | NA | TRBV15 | CATSRDGGSSSYEQYF | TGTGCCACCAGCAGAGATGGTGGCTCCAGCTCCTACGAGCAGTACTTC
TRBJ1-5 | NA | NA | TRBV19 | CASAWGESNQPQHF | TGTGCCTCCGCTTGGGGGGAAAGCAATCAGCCCCAGCATTTT
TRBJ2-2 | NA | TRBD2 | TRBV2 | CASGTSGRVGNTGELFF | TGTGCCAGCGGGACTAGCGGGAGAGTAGGGAACACCGGGGAGCTGTTTTTT
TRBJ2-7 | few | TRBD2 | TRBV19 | CACQPGLAGGGVCEQYF | TGTGCCTGTCAACCGGGACTAGCGGGAGGGGGAGTGTGCGAGCAGTACTTC
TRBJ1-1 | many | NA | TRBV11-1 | CASSFETARSWTEAFF | TGTGCCAGCAGCTTTGAAACGGCGCGGTCGTGGACTGAAGCTTTCTTT
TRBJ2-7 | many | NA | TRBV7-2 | CASSFGRFDEQYF | TGTGCCAGCAGCTTTGGGAGGTTCGACGAGCAGTACTTC
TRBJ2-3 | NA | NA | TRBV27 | CASSLREGTDTQYF | TGTGCCAGCAGTTTACGGGAAGGCACAGATACGCAGTATTTT
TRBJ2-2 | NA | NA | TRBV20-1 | CSAAPSDLTALAGELFF | TGCAGTGCTGCTCCCTCCGACCTCACGGCCCTCGCCGGGGAGCTGTTTTTT
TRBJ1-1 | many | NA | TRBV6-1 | CASRIPPSGLNTEAFF | TGTGCCAGCAGAATTCCTCCATCGGGGCTGAACACTGAAGCTTTCTTT
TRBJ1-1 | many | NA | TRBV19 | CASSIDRDNTEAFF | TGTGCCAGTAGTATAGACCGGGACAACACTGAAGCTTTCTTT
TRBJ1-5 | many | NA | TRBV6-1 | CASNANQGLQPQHF | TGTGCCAGCAATGCAAATCAGGGGCTCCAGCCCCAGCATTTT
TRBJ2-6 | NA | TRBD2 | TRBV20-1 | CSAPTGTSGSGANVLTF | TGCAGTGCGCCTACCGGGACTAGCGGGAGTGGGGCCAACGTCCTGACTTTC
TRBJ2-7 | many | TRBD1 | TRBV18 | CASSLGRGQDSYEQYF | TGTGCCAGCTCACTGGGTCGGGGACAGGACTCCTACGAGCAGTACTTC
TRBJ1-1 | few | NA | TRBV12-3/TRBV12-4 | CASTPALGMNTEAFF | TGTGCCAGCACCCCGGCTTTGGGGATGAACACTGAAGCTTTCTTT
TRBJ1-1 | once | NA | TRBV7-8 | CASSLRPSPTEAFF | TGTGCCAGCAGCCTCCGCCCAAGCCCCACTGAAGCTTTCTTT
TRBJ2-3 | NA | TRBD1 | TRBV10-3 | CAISGTGLVDTQYF | TGTGCCATCAGTGGGACAGGGCTGGTAGATACGCAGTATTTT
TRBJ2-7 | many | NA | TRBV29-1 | CSVELPGNYGQYF | TGCAGCGTTGAGCTTCCAGGCAACTACGGGCAGTACTTC
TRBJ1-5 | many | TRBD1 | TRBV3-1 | CASSQGQGDQPQHF | TGTGCCAGCAGCCAGGGACAGGGGGATCAGCCCCAGCATTTT
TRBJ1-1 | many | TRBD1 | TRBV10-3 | CAISESGQGAEAFF | TGTGCCATCAGTGAGTCAGGACAGGGGGCTGAAGCTTTCTTT
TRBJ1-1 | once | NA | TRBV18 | CASSTTGMNTGAFF | TGTGCCAGCTCAACGACGGGCATGAACACTGGAGCTTTCTTT
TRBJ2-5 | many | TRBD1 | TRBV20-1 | CSARVDRGAGETQYF | TGCAGTGCTAGAGTGGACAGGGGGGCAGGGGAGACCCAGTACTTC
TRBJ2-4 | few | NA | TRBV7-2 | CASSPGFYLQYF | TGTGCCAGCAGCCCAGGGTTTTACCTTCAGTACTTC
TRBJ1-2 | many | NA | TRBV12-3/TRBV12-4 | CASSLARRTRLRYTF | TGTGCCAGCAGTTTGGCCCGCCGGACACGACTTCGCTACACCTTC
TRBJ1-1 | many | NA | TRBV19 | CASRPQSMNTEAFF | TGTGCCAGTAGGCCACAGTCTATGAACACTGAAGCTTTCTTT
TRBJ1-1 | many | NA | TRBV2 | CASILLNTEAFF | TGTGCCAGCATCTTATTGAACACTGAAGCTTTCTTT
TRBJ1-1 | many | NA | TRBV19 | CASSTGLDTEAFF | TGTGCCAGTAGTACAGGGTTGGACACTGAAGCTTTCTTT
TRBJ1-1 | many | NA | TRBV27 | CASSLSWSMNTEAFF | TGTGCCAGCAGTTTATCTTGGAGTATGAACACTGAAGCTTTCTTT
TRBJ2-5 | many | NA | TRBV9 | CASSRSLTSQETQYF | TGTGCCAGCAGCCGTAGTTTAACATCCCAAGAGACCCAGTACTTC
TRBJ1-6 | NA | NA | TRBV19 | CASREAGFYNSPLHF | TGTGCCAGTAGGGAGGCAGGCTTTTATAATTCACCCCTCCACTTT